Sequencing of this T cell receptor (beta chain) was carried out in a study of cytomegalovirus exposure and HLA in healthy donors. Study-wide results and limits: Some TCR beta chains (over 150 of them) were listed as cytomegalovirus-associated. Rare sequences made up most TCRs, while some public TCRs were found in many donors. The authors confirmed in vitro that three CMV-associated chains were specific for CMV antigens.

Comments on this clone: Its matching antigen is unknown.

The CDR3 sequence is 15 residues long. Germline trimming cut 7 bases from V and 3 bases from J; bases unmatched to any gene: 11. Germline V gene data show CDR1 as MNHNY and CDR2 as SVGAGI (reference sequence). TCRdb's copy holds only in-frame clones and misses some; the assay was immunoSEQ multiplex PCR. The repertoire has more than 300,000 clones, 75% to 90% of them found once; the top ten carry under 0.95%. This sequence was found in a woman aged 18-29 years in good health and CMV-seronegative. The specimen sequenced was PBMCs. V usage is TRBV6-6 and J usage is TRBJ1-1; 7 positions match TRBD1. Written as DNA, the CDR3 is TGTGCCAGCAACCCTTGGACAGGACGAGACACTGAAGCTTTCTTT. This sequence encodes CASNPWTGRDTEAFF.